This TCR beta chain was documented in a study of OX40 agonist ivuxolimab in advanced cancers. The overall study: Six ivuxolimab dose levels, 0.01 to 10 mg/kg, were given intravenously every 2 weeks. People in dose escalation had one of these cancers: hepatocellular carcinoma, melanoma, renal cell or head and neck cancer.

Profiling relied on immunoSEQ multiplex PCR, and the TCRdb table lists in-frame clones only, not all of them. The sample shows about 58,000 clones, roughly 86% of them seen only once. Per the germline V gene, CDR1 is MNHEY and CDR2 is SVGAGI. The CDR3 runs 16 residues. Losses at the gene ends were 2 bases for V and 6 bases for J; bases not matched to a gene: 11. This clone was recorded only once. The rearrangement uses TRBV6-5 and TRBJ2-7; 9 nucleotides match TRBD1. Sequenced material: CD4+ or CD8+ T cells sorted from blood, taken in a trial of the OX40 agonist ivuxolimab. The source of this sequence is an adult with an advanced solid tumor such as melanoma, head and neck, liver or kidney cancer. The CDR3 nucleotides read TGTGCCAGCAGTTACGACGGACAGGGGAGATCCGGCGAGCAGTACTTC. Translation: CASSYDGQGRSGEQYF.